These 30 T cell receptor beta chains share one sample of origin, sequenced in a study of blood T cell repertoires in COVID-19. Assay: immunoSEQ multiplex PCR; the TCRdb copy retains only in-frame clones and omits some. Of 90,000 to 95,000 clones in the sample, 88% were seen once. The material sequenced was peripheral blood. The receptor source for this set is a woman older than 75 with active COVID-19.

The CDR3 nucleotides are TGCAGTGCTAGTTCGACAGGGGGTTGGGAGCAGTACTTC. This codes for CSASSTGGWEQYF. The chain recombines TRBV20-1 with TRBJ2-7, with 9 nucleotides matching TRBD1. The junction had 7 bases not matched to a gene; V was cut back by 3 bases and J by 7 bases. The CDR3 spans 13 residues. The germline V gene has CDR1 DFQATT and CDR2 SNEGSKA (reference sequence).

J is TRBJ1-5 and V is TRBV19; D perhaps matches TRBD1 (6 bases). Germline V gives CDR1 LNHDA, CDR2 SQIVND (reference sequence). V was clipped by 9 bases and J by 7 bases, with 16 bases between them. There are 13 residues in the CDR3. CDR3 region: CASNKQGYQPQHF. CDR3 coding DNA: TGTGCCAGCAATAAACAGGGATACCAGCCCCAGCATTTT. The variable domain in full, with the rest retrieved from reference TRBV19 and TRBJ1-5, is DGGITQSPKYLFRKEGQNVTLSCEQNLNHDAMYWYRQDPGQGLRLIYYSQIVNDFQKGDIAEGYSVSREKKESFPLTVTSAQKNPTAFYLCASNKQGYQPQHFGDGTRLSIL.

The rearrangement uses TRBV12-3 or TRBV12-4 and TRBJ2-3, with a tentative D call TRBD2 (7 bases). Trimming pared 6 bases from V and 12 bases from J, leaving 16 bases between. This CDR3 spans 12 amino acids. The CDR3 nucleotides read TGTGCCAGCAGCCCTCGGGGGGCTTTCCAGTATTTT. Its translation is CASSPRGAFQYF.

This clone was observed a handful of times. The chain joins TRBV11-2 to TRBJ1-2, with TRBD1 as a possible D gene (5 bases). The ends were cut back, 5 bases at V and 3 bases at J, with 13 bases in the middle. The CDR3 contains 14 residues. Germline CDR1 is SGHAT and CDR2 is FQNNGV. CDR3 DNA: TGTGCCAGCAGCCGGGGGGTTGGGGACTATGGCTACACCTTC. Amino acids: CASSRGVGDYGYTF.

This clone has just a few counts. The rearrangement uses TRBV10-1 and TRBJ2-7, with 9 nucleotides matching TRBD1. The CDR3 totals 17 residues. V trimming: 3 bases; J trimming: 3 bases; junction bases outside the gene matches: 12. Per germline, CDR1 WNHNN and CDR2 SYGVQD (reference sequence). The CDR3 bases are TGCGCCAGCAGTGACTACGACAGCGGGGACAGGGTCTACGAGCAGTACTTC. Translating it yields CASSDYDSGDRVYEQYF.

The gene calls are TRBV18 and TRBJ1-1; D is unresolved. The V gene lost 2 bases and the J gene lost 2 bases, with 9 bases spanning the gap. CDR3 length: 14 residues. CDR1 and CDR2 (germline): KGHSH, LQKENI. As DNA, the CDR3 is TGTGCCAGCTCACCAACGACGGGTAACACTGAAGCTTTCTTT. Translating gives CASSPTTGNTEAFF.

This clone was observed once. This chain connects TRBV19 to TRBJ1-4, with unresolved D. Germline V gives CDR1 LNHDA, CDR2 SQIVND (reference sequence). With 7 bases removed from V and 5 bases from J, the gap between germline ends came to 17 bases. This CDR3 spans 15 amino acids. CDR3 sequence reads: CASNSFGRANEKLFF. The DNA for the CDR3 is TGTGCCAGTAATAGTTTCGGTCGAGCAAATGAAAAACTGTTTTTT.

The V and J genes are TRBV7-9 and TRBJ1-6; D ambiguous. This CDR3 region has 15 residues. Germline V gives CDR1 SEHNR, CDR2 FQNEAQ (reference sequence). With 5 bases removed from V and 7 bases from J, the gap between germline ends came to 15 bases. The chain's CDR3 is CASSLTRQENSPLHF. CDR3 in DNA: TGTGCCAGCAGCCTCACACGGCAGGAAAATTCACCCCTCCACTTT.

The chain links TRBV24-1 to TRBJ2-3; no clear D. CDR3 length equals 14 residues. The germline V and J ends were trimmed by 4 bases and 2 bases, with 9 bases remaining between them. Germline CDR1 reads KGHDR; CDR2 reads SFDVKD. The CDR3 DNA follows: TGTGCCACCAGTGAGCATCTATACACAGATACGCAGTATTTT. Its protein product is CATSEHLYTDTQYF.

The rearrangement joins TRBV24-1 to TRBJ2-2, with D possibly being TRBD2 (5 bases). V was pared by 4 bases and J by 1 base, with 6 bases between. Per germline, CDR1 KGHDR and CDR2 SFDVKD. The CDR3 is made up of 14 amino acids. In DNA form, the CDR3 reads TGTGCCACCAGTGAAGCGGTGAACACCGGGGAGCTGTTTTTT. Translation gives CATSEAVNTGELFF.

The chain employs TRBV11-3 and TRBJ2-2; maybe TRBD2 (6 bases). Trimming took 3 bases from V and 5 from J, leaving 13 bases between them. In germline, CDR1 is SGHNT, CDR2 YENEEA. The CDR3 contains 15 residues. This chain's CDR3 is CASSFSSVVTGELFF. The CDR3, as DNA: TGTGCCAGCAGCTTCTCTAGCGTAGTTACCGGGGAGCTGTTTTTT. Full variable domain (outside the CDR3, taken from reference TRBV11-3 and TRBJ2-2): EAGVVQSPRYKIIEKKQPVAFWCNPISGHNTLYWYLQNLGQGPELLIRYENEEAVDDSQLPKDRFSAERLKGVDSTLKIQPAELGDSAVYLCASSFSSVVTGELFFGEGSRLTVL.

V and J are TRBV11-3 and TRBJ2-2; 7 nucleotides match TRBD1. V lost 1 base to trimming and J lost 3 bases; unmatched junction nucleotides: 8. Per germline, CDR1 SGHNT and CDR2 YENEEA. This CDR3 has 17 amino acids. The CDR3 coding sequence is TGTGCCAGCAGCTTAGTCCCGACAGGGTACCACACCGGGGAGCTGTTTTTT. This encodes CASSLVPTGYHTGELFF.

The chain employs TRBV23-1 and TRBJ1-1, with no clear D. TRBV23-1 belongs to the ORF category, with a function that is uncertain. Between the trimmed V and J ends, which lost 5 bases and 6 bases, there was a span of 10 bases. The CDR3 spans 12 residues. The CDR3 DNA reads as TGCGCCAGCAGTAGAGGGCGGGCTGAAGCTTTCTTT. Protein product: CASSRGRAEAFF.

The chain combines TRBV5-1 with TRBJ2-1, with TRBD2 matching over 13 bases. The CDR3 spans 19 residues. Germline trimming cut 3 bases from V and 3 bases from J; bases unmatched to any gene: 12. The germline V gene encodes CDR1 SGHRS and CDR2 YFSETQ. The CDR3 sequence is CASSSFPGLAGVNYNEQFF. The CDR3 coding sequence is TGCGCCAGCAGCTCGTTTCCAGGACTAGCGGGAGTGAACTACAATGAGCAGTTCTTC.

This chain links TRBV4-3 with TRBJ2-5, with 8 positions matching TRBD1. CDR3 length: 16 residues. Germline assignment: CDR1 LGHNA and CDR2 YSLEER. V trimming: 0 bases; J trimming: 5 bases; junction bases outside the gene matches: 8. The CDR3 nucleotides read TGCGCCAGCAGCCAAGATGGCAGGGGGCGTGGGGAGACCCAGTACTTC. Amino acids: CASSQDGRGRGETQYF.

The CDR3, as DNA: TGTGCCAGCAGTACTAGCGGGAGCTCCTACGAGCAGTACTTC. Its protein product is CASSTSGSSYEQYF. The rearrangement links TRBV28 to TRBJ2-7; 11 bases are shared with TRBD2. The CDR3 extends over 14 amino acids. V lost 5 bases to trimming and J lost 0 bases; unmatched junction nucleotides: 0. CDR1 and CDR2 from the germline V gene are MDHEN and SYDVKM. Supplemented by reference TRBV28 and TRBJ2-7, the full variable domain reads DVKVTQSSRYLVKRTGEKVFLECVQDMDHENMFWYRQDPGLGLRLIYFSYDVKMKEKGDIPEGYSVSREKKERFSLILESASTNQTSMYLCASSTSGSSYEQYFGPGTRLTVT.

The gene calls are TRBV29-1 and TRBJ1-1; TRBD1 might be the D (5 bases). Germline values: CDR1 SQVTM, CDR2 ANQGSEA. Trimming removed 7 bases at V and 0 bases at J, with 12 bases between. This CDR3 is 13 amino acids long. Here the CDR3 DNA reads TGCAGCGGCCGACAGATTATGAACACTGAAGCTTTCTTT. It codes for CSGRQIMNTEAFF.

The rearrangement links TRBV3-1 (or the pseudogene TRBV3-2) to TRBJ2-7; TRBD2 might be the D (7 bases). Trimming left V 4 bases short and J 4 bases short, with 20 bases between. Per the germline V gene, CDR1 is LGHDT and CDR2 is YNNKEL (reference sequence). The CDR3 runs to 16 residues. CDR3 in amino acids: CASSLGGPRELYEQYF. As DNA, the CDR3 is TGTGCCAGCAGCCTCGGGGGGCCGCGGGAGCTGTACGAGCAGTACTTC.

The chain carries TRBV27 and TRBJ2-3; 14 nucleotides match TRBD2. The V gene's germline CDR1 is MNHEY and CDR2 SMNVEV (reference sequence). This CDR3 has 17 residues. The ends lost 3 bases at V and 3 bases at J; junction bases unmatched: 5. CDR3 amino acids: CASSFLGTSGSTDTQYF. CDR3 nucleotides: TGTGCCAGCAGTTTTCTTGGGACTAGCGGGAGTACAGATACGCAGTATTTT.

This chain connects TRBV7-3 to TRBJ2-2; 9 nucleotides align to TRBD2. The CDR3 runs 15 residues. V lost 5 bases, J lost 6 bases, and 7 bases stayed unmatched. Germline V gene lookup returns CDR1 SGHTA and CDR2 FQGTGA. As DNA, the CDR3 is TGTGCCAGCAGCCCTAACGCGGGAGGGCCCGGGGAGCTGTTTTTT. Protein sequence: CASSPNAGGPGELFF.

The chain employs TRBV30 and TRBJ2-5, with TRBD1 identical over 8 bases. The V gene's germline CDR1 is GTSNPN and CDR2 SVGIG (reference sequence). There are 12 residues in the CDR3. The ends lost 4 bases at V and 4 bases at J; junction bases unmatched: 2. Written as DNA, the CDR3 is TGTGCCTGGACAGGGGGCGGAGAGACCCAGTACTTC. Its translation is CAWTGGGETQYF.

The chain couples TRBV12-3 or TRBV12-4 to TRBJ2-1; TRBD2 matches at 9 bases. Trimming took 4 bases from V and 10 from J; bases not matched to a gene: 5. There are 13 residues in the CDR3. The CDR3 bases are TGTGCCAGCAGTTCTGGCGGGAGGGAGGAGCAGTTCTTC. Protein: CASSSGGREEQFF.

In this sample, this clone turned up a few times. This chain uses TRBV28 with TRBJ2-3, with D possibly matching TRBD1 (5 bases). There are 17 residues in the CDR3. Per germline, CDR1 MDHEN and CDR2 SYDVKM. V lost 3 bases and J 1 base, leaving 17 bases between the germline ends. CDR3 sequence reads: CASSFPFLDRRTDTQYF. The CDR3 DNA reads TGTGCCAGCAGTTTTCCGTTTCTAGACAGACGCACAGATACGCAGTATTTT.

The chain combines TRBV5-1 with TRBJ2-7; D not resolved. Germline V CDR1 and CDR2: SGHRS, YFSETQ. The CDR3 totals 13 residues. V dropped 3 bases and J dropped 8 bases, with 15 bases sitting between them. The CDR3 region has the DNA TGCGCCAGCAGCTCGACCGACGGTGGGCAGCAGTACTTC. Encoded protein: CASSSTDGGQQYF.

J is TRBJ2-7 and V is TRBV5-1, with D possibly being TRBD1 (5 bases). V shed 2 bases and J shed 6 bases, with 18 bases lying between them. Germline assignment: CDR1 SGHRS and CDR2 YFSETQ. This CDR3 is 15 amino acids long. CDR3 in amino acids: CASSLGTGSLGEQYF. The CDR3 DNA reads as TGCGCCAGCAGCTTAGGCACAGGTTCCTTAGGCGAGCAGTACTTC.

This chain connects TRBV9 to TRBJ2-1, with 10 bases matching TRBD2. The CDR3 consists of 16 residues. Germline V gives CDR1 SGDLS, CDR2 YYNGEE. V shed 0 bases and J 3 bases; nucleotides not matched to a gene: 3. The CDR3 DNA reads TGTGCCAGCAGCGTAGAAGCGGGAGGGATCTACAATGAGCAGTTCTTC. Encoded protein: CASSVEAGGIYNEQFF.

The V gene is TRBV7-9, the J gene TRBJ1-6; TRBD1 might be the D (5 bases). Trimming left V 1 base short and J 7 bases short, with 8 bases between. Germline CDR1 SEHNR, CDR2 FQNEAQ (reference sequence). The CDR3 is 14 amino acids. CDR3 nucleotide sequence: TGTGCCAGCAGCTTAGTGAACAGGAATTCACCCCTCCACTTT. Protein product: CASSLVNRNSPLHF.

The gene calls are TRBV28 and TRBJ1-2; a weak D match, TRBD1 (5 bases). V lost 3 bases, J lost 4 bases, and 15 bases lay in between. The CDR3 is 15 amino acids. Per the germline V gene, CDR1 is MDHEN and CDR2 is SYDVKM. For the CDR3, the DNA is TGTGCCAGCAGTTTTGCAGGCACGGGGGGCTATGGCTACACCTTC. It specifies CASSFAGTGGYGYTF.

V gene TRBV2 combines with J gene TRBJ1-1, with 10 bases lining up with TRBD1. Germline CDR1 is SNHLY and CDR2 is FYNNEI. V lost 4 bases and J lost 10; bases outside the gene matches: 12. CDR3 length: 15 amino acids. The chain's CDR3 is CASSVRRTGGESAFF. The CDR3 DNA reads as TGTGCCAGCAGTGTCCGACGGACAGGGGGAGAATCAGCTTTCTTT.

V usage is TRBV19 and J usage is TRBJ1-2, with 8 bases matching TRBD1. The trim removed 10 bases at V and 4 bases at J, leaving 8 bases unmatched. In germline, CDR1 is LNHDA, CDR2 SQIVND (reference sequence). The length of the CDR3 is 13 residues. The CDR3 sequence: CATGQGPFYGYTF. CDR3 nucleotides: TGTGCCACCGGACAGGGACCATTCTATGGCTACACCTTC.